The 26 T cell receptor beta chains below all came from one sample that was sequenced in a study of a mutant IDH1 vaccine in newly diagnosed glioma. Time point in this sample: baseline, week 1 (first vaccination visit). Treatment in this sample: pre-vaccination baseline after standard-of-care therapy. Libraries were prepared by immunoSEQ multiplex PCR; TCRdb keeps only in-frame clonotypes and omits some of them. The table lists tens of thousands of clones, around 79% of them singletons. The sample was PBMCs, taken from a glioma patient treated with radiotherapy, temozolomide or both. The source of these receptors is a man aged 35 to 55 with glioma. Some clones in this sample may be carry-over from other donors' samples.

The V and J genes are TRBV30 and TRBJ2-3; either TRBD1 or TRBD2 may supply D (6 bases each). CDR1 and CDR2 (germline): GTSNPN, SVGIG (reference sequence). V lost 3 bases to trimming and J lost 5 bases, with 12 bases between them. This CDR3 has 13 amino acids. DNA for the CDR3: TGTGCCTGGAGGGGGGGCTTAAGAGATACGCAGTATTTT. This codes for CAWRGGLRDTQYF. Full variable domain (remainder filled in from reference TRBV30 and TRBJ2-3): SQTIHQWPATLVQPVGSPLSLECTVEGTSNPNLYWYRQAAGRGLQLLFYSVGIGQISSEVPQNLSASRPQDRQFILSSKKLLLSDSGFYLCAWRGGLRDTQYFGPGTRLTVL.

The chain combines TRBV6-5 with TRBJ2-7, with no clear D. The CDR3 is 15 residues long. Germline values: CDR1 MNHEY, CDR2 SVGAGI. The V end was cut by 7 bases, the J end by 5 bases, with 21 bases between. Here the CDR3 reads CASTLFSGYSHEQYF. The DNA for the CDR3 is TGTGCCAGCACCCTATTTTCTGGGTATTCCCACGAGCAGTACTTC.

The gene calls are TRBV13 and TRBJ2-3, with 8 nucleotides matching TRBD2. Germline-derived CDR1 and CDR2 are PRHDT and FYEKMQ (reference sequence). The CDR3 contains 17 residues. Losses at the gene ends were 4 bases for V and 2 bases for J; bases not matched to a gene: 11. CDR3 in DNA: TGTGCCAGCAGCTCCTATGGTCGCGGGGGGATCACAGATACGCAGTATTTT. Amino acid sequence: CASSSYGRGGITDTQYF.

This clone was counted a single time. The rearrangement uses TRBV30 and TRBJ2-1; maybe TRBD1 (6 bases). V lost 5 bases to trimming and J lost 0 bases, with 11 bases between them. The CDR3 is 14 amino acids. The germline gives CDR1 GTSNPN, CDR2 SVGIG (reference sequence). Written as DNA, the CDR3 is TGTGCCTGGGGCAGGGGAAGCTCCTACAATGAGCAGTTCTTC. Residues: CAWGRGSSYNEQFF.

The chain carries TRBV10-2 and TRBJ2-7; the D is unclear. This CDR3 is built from 11 residues. Germline V CDR1 and CDR2: WSHSY, SAAADI. Trimming removed 10 bases at V and 0 bases at J, with 7 bases between. The CDR3 sequence is CATPPSYEQYF. The CDR3 coding sequence is TGCGCCACCCCCCCCTCCTACGAGCAGTACTTC.

This chain uses TRBV5-6 with TRBJ1-2; TRBD1 aligns across 7 bases. The CDR3 is 13 residues long. The germline CDR1 and CDR2 sequences are SGHDT and YYEEEE. V was clipped by 3 bases and J by 4 bases; unmatched bases: 3. The CDR3 DNA sequence: TGTGCCAGCAGCTCGGGGACAGTCTATGGCTACACCTTC. Its protein product is CASSSGTVYGYTF.

The chain has TRBV7-8 and TRBJ2-5, with TRBD1 matching over 9 bases. The V gene's germline CDR1 is SGHVS and CDR2 FQNEAQ. The CDR3 extends over 15 amino acids. The ends lost 4 bases at V and 5 bases at J; junction bases unmatched: 8. This CDR3 is CASSSRTGAGETQYF. CDR3 DNA sequence: TGTGCCAGCAGCTCGCGGACAGGGGCAGGGGAGACCCAGTACTTC.

V and J are TRBV4-2 and TRBJ1-5, with 7 nucleotides matching TRBD1. From germline, CDR1 is LGHNA and CDR2 YNFKEQ. V shed 0 bases, J shed 7 bases, and the junction held 6 bases outside the gene matches. This CDR3 region has 15 residues. The CDR3 coding sequence is TGTGCCAGCAGCCAAGAGGGAGGGGGCAGGCAGCCCCAGCATTTT. This codes for CASSQEGGGRQPQHF.

The V and J genes are TRBV2 and TRBJ2-1, with TRBD2 matching over 8 bases. This CDR3 has 17 amino acids. Losses at the gene ends were 11 bases for V and 6 bases for J; bases not matched to a gene: 21. CDR1 and CDR2 (germline): SNHLY, FYNNEI. CDR3: CACRRGGLASGPNEQFF. The CDR3 bases are TGTGCCTGCCGCCGGGGGGGGCTTGCTAGCGGACCCAATGAGCAGTTCTTC.

This chain uses TRBV4-2 with TRBJ1-6; a weak D match, TRBD1 (5 bases). Germline V gene data show CDR1 as LGHNA and CDR2 as YNFKEQ. This CDR3 has 17 amino acids. Trimming took off 0 bases at V and 0 bases at J, with 9 bases between the two ends. This CDR3 is CASSQDRDGSYNSPLHF. The DNA of the CDR3 is TGTGCCAGCAGCCAAGATCGGGACGGCTCCTATAATTCACCCCTCCACTTT.

The chain recombines TRBV30 with TRBJ1-5; maybe TRBD1 (5 bases). The germline gives CDR1 GTSNPN, CDR2 SVGIG (reference sequence). V was shortened by 0 bases and J by 7 bases, with 16 bases between the two germline ends. The CDR3 contains 15 residues. The CDR3 DNA follows: TGTGCCTGGAGTGTGTTGGGACCCCAAGCACAGCCCCAGCATTTT. Amino acids: CAWSVLGPQAQPQHF.

The chain employs TRBV6-1 and TRBJ1-3; no reliable D call. The CDR3 is made up of 15 amino acids. The V gene's germline CDR1 is MNHNS and CDR2 SASEGT. The V end was cut by 2 bases, the J end by 3 bases, with 11 bases between. The chain's CDR3 is CASSEFTGFGNTIYF. CDR3 bases: TGTGCCAGCAGTGAATTTACCGGGTTTGGAAACACCATATATTTT.

The genes are TRBV5-6 and TRBJ2-5; possible D gene TRBD1, 6 bases. The CDR3 consists of 15 residues. The V end lost 6 bases, the J end lost 0 bases, and 15 bases lay between the germline ends. The germline V gene encodes CDR1 SGHDT and CDR2 YYEEEE. The CDR3 coding sequence is TGTGCCAGCACTACGGCTTGGACAGACCAAGAGACCCAGTACTTC. Translation: CASTTAWTDQETQYF.

The chain employs TRBV10-2 and TRBJ1-4, with 8 bases fitting TRBD1. V was clipped by 6 bases and J by 11 bases; unmatched bases: 8. This CDR3 is 13 amino acids long. Germline-derived CDR1 and CDR2 are WSHSY and SAAADI. CDR3 sequence reads: CASRSQGAGKLFF. The DNA of the CDR3 is TGCGCCAGCAGGTCCCAGGGGGCAGGGAAACTGTTTTTT.

The chain couples TRBV4-1 to TRBJ2-5; D ambiguous. The V end was cut by 1 base, the J end by 5 bases, with 14 bases between. CDR3 size: 15 residues. Germline V gene sequence: CDR1 MGHRA, CDR2 YSYEKL. CDR3 residues: CASSQVYSVRETQYF. Here the CDR3 DNA reads TGCGCCAGCAGCCAAGTTTACTCGGTGCGTGAGACCCAGTACTTC.

The J gene is TRBJ1-6, the V gene TRBV6-5; 7 bases line up with TRBD1. Germline V gene sequence: CDR1 MNHEY, CDR2 SVGAGI. V lost 6 bases and J lost 6; bases outside the gene matches: 5. CDR3 length equals 14 residues. CDR3 sequence reads: CASRLGQVNSPLHF. The CDR3 nucleotides read TGTGCCAGCAGACTCGGACAGGTTAATTCACCCCTCCACTTT.

This clone was seen a handful of times. The chain joins TRBV29-1 to TRBJ1-6; a weak D match, TRBD1 (5 bases). The CDR3 has 11 amino acids. Per the germline V gene, CDR1 is SQVTM and CDR2 is ANQGSEA. V was clipped by 2 bases and J by 19 bases, with 15 bases between them. The DNA of the CDR3 is TGCAGCGTTGAAACTGACAGCCGGAAACACTTT. Amino acid sequence: CSVETDSRKHF.

The V call is TRBV29-1, the J call TRBJ1-2, with D unclear. This CDR3 has 12 residues. V lost 3 bases and J lost 4, with 9 bases in between. The germline gives CDR1 SQVTM, CDR2 ANQGSEA. CDR3 protein: CSVDTLAYGYTF. CDR3 nucleotide sequence: TGCAGCGTTGATACCCTGGCCTATGGCTACACCTTC.

V usage is TRBV6-5 and J usage is TRBJ1-1; D not resolved. This CDR3 has 15 amino acids. The V end was cut by 0 bases, the J end by 2 bases, with 10 bases between. The V gene's germline CDR1 is MNHEY and CDR2 SVGAGI. The CDR3 sequence: CASSYSRASNTEAFF. DNA for the CDR3: TGTGCCAGCAGTTACTCGAGGGCATCTAACACTGAAGCTTTCTTT.

This chain uses TRBV7-9 with TRBJ2-7; maybe TRBD1 (5 bases). Trimming removed 5 bases from V and 4 bases from J, with 9 bases in between. Germline lookup yields CDR1 SEHNR and CDR2 FQNEAQ (reference sequence). The CDR3 covers 12 residues. CDR3 sequence: CASSRQPYEQYF. The CDR3 DNA reads TGTGCCAGCAGCCGACAGCCTTACGAGCAGTACTTC.

CDR3 bases: TGTGCCAGCACTGGGAGGGTGAAGCAGCCCCAGCATTTT. It specifies CASTGRVKQPQHF. The V and J genes are TRBV6-1 and TRBJ1-5; D call uncertain. Deletions cut 7 bases from V and 7 bases from J, with 14 bases between. The V gene's germline CDR1 is MNHNS and CDR2 SASEGT. The CDR3 contains 13 residues.

This clone was observed a handful of times. The chain has TRBV19 and TRBJ1-5; 9 nucleotides align to TRBD1. The V and J ends lost 5 bases and 1 base, in that order; junction bases with no gene match: 6. The germline gives CDR1 LNHDA, CDR2 SQIVND (reference sequence). The CDR3 consists of 16 residues. CDR3 DNA: TGTGCCAGTAGTCGACGACAGGGGGAGAGCAATCAGCCCCAGCATTTT. Amino acid sequence: CASSRRQGESNQPQHF.

The chain joins TRBV6-5 to TRBJ1-2; 7 bases map to TRBD1. The CDR3 has 16 amino acids. The germline gives CDR1 MNHEY, CDR2 SVGAGI. Unmatched junction bases numbered 12, after V lost 0 bases and J lost 8 bases. The CDR3 here is CASSYSPGQTPGGYTF. CDR3 coding DNA: TGTGCCAGCAGTTACTCTCCGGGACAGACACCGGGGGGCTACACCTTC.

The CDR3 DNA follows: TGTGCCAGCAGTCCCTCCGGGGTTAGCTCCTACGAGCAGTACTTC. It translates to CASSPSGVSSYEQYF. The chain joins TRBV6-5 to TRBJ2-7; weak D call: TRBD2 (5 bases). The V end lost 5 bases, the J end lost 0 bases, and 14 bases lay between the germline ends. In germline, CDR1 is MNHEY, CDR2 SVGAGI. The CDR3 contains 15 residues.

The genes are TRBV15 and TRBJ2-7; D call uncertain. Germline loops: CDR1 LNHNV, CDR2 YYDKDF (reference sequence). Trimming removed 1 base at V and 0 bases at J, with 10 bases between. This CDR3 comprises 15 residues. CDR3 nucleotide sequence: TGTGCCACCAGCAGAGGGGCGGAGAGCTCCTACGAGCAGTACTTC. Its translation is CATSRGAESSYEQYF.

DNA for the CDR3: TGCAGCGCGGGATACAGGGGGCTGTACAATGAGCAGTTCTTC. As protein: CSAGYRGLYNEQFF. V and J are TRBV29-1 and TRBJ2-1; 9 bases agree with TRBD1. The CDR3 spans 14 residues. Germline trimming cut 7 bases from V and 4 bases from J; bases unmatched to any gene: 8. Germline V CDR1 and CDR2: SQVTM, ANQGSEA.